The 30 T cell receptor beta chains reported below all come from one sample, sequenced in a study of T cells after yellow fever vaccination. Each CDR3 protein gets one entry after TCRdb re-called the 5' RACE reads with MiXCR. The sample contains hundreds of thousands of distinct CDR3 sequences, roughly 13% of which appear only once. The sequencing here drew on PBMCs, taken on the day of the yellow fever booster vaccination. These receptors originate from a man aged 25-45 years who received the YFV17D yellow fever vaccine.

This rearrangement joins TRBV30 to TRBJ1-1, with no clear D. The CDR3 sequence is 13 residues long. Germline CDR1 reads GTSNPN; CDR2 reads SVGIG (reference sequence). V gave up 0 bases and J gave up 1 base, with 6 bases separating them. The CDR3 is CAWSVHTNTEAFF. The CDR3 DNA reads as TGTGCCTGGAGTGTACACACGAACACTGAAGCTTTCTTT.

This chain uses TRBV6-1 with TRBJ1-2, with D perhaps TRBD1 (5 bases). The germline V gene encodes CDR1 MNHNS and CDR2 SASEGT. V was trimmed by 1 base and J by 2 bases, leaving 17 bases between them. The CDR3 spans 17 residues. Here the CDR3 reads CASSEVVGQRRNYGYTF. CDR3 nucleotides: TGTGCCAGCAGTGAAGTTGTGGGGCAGCGGAGAAACTATGGCTACACCTTC.

The rearrangement uses TRBV7-9 and TRBJ1-1; D not resolved. Germline V gene lookup returns CDR1 SEHNR and CDR2 FQNEAQ (reference sequence). The V gene lost 5 bases and the J gene lost 1 base, with 14 bases spanning the gap. The CDR3 is made up of 15 amino acids. The CDR3 DNA sequence: TGTGCCAGCAGCCTCCGAGATGGGAGGAACACTGAAGCTTTCTTT. It yields the protein CASSLRDGRNTEAFF.

The chain carries TRBV7-2 and TRBJ2-3, with TRBD2 matching over 11 bases. Germline V gene data show CDR1 as SGHTA and CDR2 as FQGNSA. This CDR3 is 16 amino acids long. Trimming cost V 4 bases and J 8 bases; bases outside gene matches: 11. The CDR3 loop is CASSSSGDSGGATQYF. In DNA form, the CDR3 reads TGTGCCAGCAGCTCATCGGGTGATAGCGGGGGGGCTACGCAGTATTTT.

CDR3 protein: CASSPRTSGLYNEQFF. In nucleotides, the CDR3 is TGTGCCAGCAGCCCGAGGACTAGCGGATTATACAATGAGCAGTTCTTC. This rearrangement joins TRBV3-1 to TRBJ2-1; the match to TRBD2 covers 10 bases. Germline CDR1 reads LGHDT; CDR2 reads YNNKEL (reference sequence). V shed 4 bases, J shed 4 bases, and the junction held 7 bases outside the gene matches. The CDR3 is 16 amino acids.

This chain links TRBV7-2 with TRBJ2-5; D perhaps matches TRBD2 (6 bases). The CDR3 runs to 14 residues. Germline values: CDR1 SGHTA, CDR2 FQGNSA. The V end lost 2 bases, the J end lost 6 bases, and 13 bases lay between the germline ends. CDR3 sequence: CASSLLLAQQTQYF. Here the CDR3 DNA reads TGTGCCAGCAGCTTACTACTAGCACAGCAGACCCAGTACTTC. Full variable domain (missing parts from reference TRBV7-2 and TRBJ2-5): GAGVSQSPSNKVTEKGKDVELRCDPISGHTALYWYRQSLGQGLEFLIYFQGNSAPDKSGLPSDRFSAERTGGSVSTLTIQRTQQEDSAVYLCASSLLLAQQTQYFGPGTRLLVL.

V usage is TRBV11-1 and J usage is TRBJ2-4; D ambiguous. In germline, CDR1 is SGHAT, CDR2 FQDESV (reference sequence). This CDR3 is built from 18 residues. Trimming cost V 1 base and J 0 bases, with 16 bases left between them. CDR3 coding DNA: TGTGCCAGCAGCTTAGACTCCTACAGAAACCTAGCCAAAAACATTCAGTACTTC. Protein: CASSLDSYRNLAKNIQYF.

This clonotype occurred a few times. The chain is built from TRBV7-2 and TRBJ2-5, with D unclear. This CDR3 spans 12 amino acids. V shed 1 base and J shed 7 bases, with 7 bases lying between them. Germline V gene sequence: CDR1 SGHTA, CDR2 FQGNSA. CDR3 bases: TGTGCCAGCAGCTTAGAGGTGGGGACCCAGTACTTC. Residues: CASSLEVGTQYF.

This clonotype was observed a few times. The V call is TRBV7-2, the J call TRBJ2-3; D unresolved. CDR1 SGHTA and CDR2 FQGNSA come from the germline V gene. V shed 3 bases and J shed 4 bases, with 11 bases lying between them. CDR3 length: 14 amino acids. CDR3 DNA: TGTGCCAGCAGCTTCCTCCCGCCCCCAGATACGCAGTATTTT. Residues: CASSFLPPPDTQYF.

V usage is TRBV20-1 and J usage is TRBJ2-4; TRBD1 agrees at 10 bases. The CDR3 sequence is 12 residues long. Trimming took 5 bases from V and 8 from J; bases not matched to a gene: 3. The V gene's germline CDR1 is DFQATT and CDR2 SNEGSKA (reference sequence). The CDR3 region has the DNA TGCAGTGCTTGGGACAGGGGAGACATTCAGTACTTC. It codes for CSAWDRGDIQYF.

This clonotype was seen a handful of times. This chain joins TRBV7-2 and TRBJ2-3; D is unresolved. The CDR3 totals 13 residues. Between the trimmed V and J ends, which lost 6 bases and 6 bases, there was a span of 13 bases. Germline assignment: CDR1 SGHTA and CDR2 FQGNSA. This CDR3 is CASSPSSKDTQYF. CDR3 nucleotides: TGTGCCAGCAGTCCCTCTAGTAAGGATACGCAGTATTTT. Complete variable domain (other parts from reference TRBV7-2 and TRBJ2-3): GAGVSQSPSNKVTEKGKDVELRCDPISGHTALYWYRQSLGQGLEFLIYFQGNSAPDKSGLPSDRFSAERTGGSVSTLTIQRTQQEDSAVYLCASSPSSKDTQYFGPGTRLTVL.

This clonotype was recorded a few times. This chain links TRBV12-3 or TRBV12-4 with TRBJ1-2, with unresolved D. The V end lost 6 bases, the J end lost 6 bases, and 17 bases lay between the germline ends. The CDR3 has 14 residues. This CDR3 is CASSPTRGRNGYTF. The CDR3 nucleotides are TGTGCCAGCAGCCCCACCCGGGGAAGGAATGGCTACACCTTC.

This clonotype has more than one count but fewer than ten. This rearrangement joins TRBV4-2 to TRBJ2-1; 10 bases fit TRBD2. Germline V gene data show CDR1 as LGHNA and CDR2 as YNFKEQ. The CDR3 consists of 16 residues. The V and J ends lost 3 bases and 4 bases, in that order; junction bases with no gene match: 6. CDR3 amino acids: CASSQPSGSLYNEQFF. The CDR3 DNA reads as TGTGCCAGCAGCCAGCCTAGCGGGAGCCTGTACAATGAGCAGTTCTTC.

This clonotype appeared a few times. The CDR3 DNA reads as TGTGCCAGCAGTAACGGACTAGCGGGAGGGGTGCAGTACTTC. Its protein product is CASSNGLAGGVQYF. The chain couples TRBV6-5 to TRBJ2-7, with 15 nucleotides matching TRBD2. The trim removed 5 bases at V and 9 bases at J, leaving 5 bases unmatched. This CDR3 is built from 14 residues. Germline CDR1 is MNHEY and CDR2 is SVGAGI.

V gene TRBV9 combines with J gene TRBJ1-2; no firm D call. The CDR3 sequence is 15 residues long. CDR1 and CDR2 (germline): SGDLS, YYNGEE. The germline V and J ends were trimmed by 3 bases and 3 bases, with 15 bases remaining between them. The CDR3 coding sequence is TGTGCCAGCAGCGCGATGAGTGGAGACTACTATGGCTACACCTTC. Protein sequence: CASSAMSGDYYGYTF.

CDR3 in amino acids: CASSFPTGETDTQYF. In DNA, the CDR3 is TGTGCCAGCAGCTTCCCCACAGGGGAGACAGATACGCAGTATTTT. This chain connects TRBV7-3 to TRBJ2-3; 7 bases fit TRBD1. The CDR3 totals 15 residues. The V gene end was trimmed by 3 bases and the J gene end by 3 bases; junction bases not matched to a gene: 6. Germline V lookup: CDR1 SGHTA, CDR2 FQGTGA. The whole variable domain, remainder taken from reference TRBV7-3 and TRBJ2-3, is GAGVSQTPSNKVTEKGKYVELRCDPISGHTALYWYRQSLGQGPEFLIYFQGTGAADDSGLPNDRFFAVRPEGSVSTLKIQRTERGDSAVYLCASSFPTGETDTQYFGPGTRLTVL.

This clonotype was seen more than once but under ten times. The genes are TRBV20-1 and TRBJ2-1; D not certain. The germline V gene has CDR1 DFQATT and CDR2 SNEGSKA (reference sequence). The CDR3 length is 13 residues. V lost 4 bases and J 5 bases, leaving 12 bases between the germline ends. CDR3 DNA sequence: TGCAGTGCTATTTTGACGAACCACAATGAGCAGTTCTTC. It encodes CSAILTNHNEQFF.

V gene TRBV20-1 combines with J gene TRBJ1-2; D uncertain. Germline-derived CDR1 and CDR2 are DFQATT and SNEGSKA (reference sequence). The CDR3 totals 14 residues. Trimming left V 6 bases short and J 3 bases short, with 17 bases between. The CDR3 DNA sequence: TGCAGTGCACCAACTTTGGCAGGTCACTATGGCTACACCTTC. It translates to CSAPTLAGHYGYTF.

The rearrangement links TRBV5-4 to TRBJ2-7; no clear D gene. This CDR3 has 12 residues. The ends were cut back, 2 bases at V and 6 bases at J, with 9 bases in the middle. Germline CDR1 reads SGHNT; CDR2 reads YYREEE (reference sequence). DNA for the CDR3: TGTGCCAGCAGCTTTCCACGAAGCGAGCAGTACTTC. Protein product: CASSFPRSEQYF.

This chain uses TRBV14 with TRBJ1-2; 9 bases map to TRBD1. This CDR3 comprises 14 residues. Germline CDR1 and CDR2: SGHDN and FVKESK. Trimming cost V 4 bases and J 10 bases; bases outside gene matches: 10. The chain's CDR3 is CASSRDRADSLYTF. Here the CDR3 DNA reads TGTGCCAGCAGCCGGGACAGGGCCGATAGTCTCTACACCTTC.

A few counts support this clonotype. This sequence joins TRBV7-2 and TRBJ2-3; 9 bases fit TRBD2. The V and J ends lost 1 base and 3 bases, in that order; junction bases with no gene match: 2. The CDR3 is 15 residues long. Germline CDR1 and CDR2: SGHTA and FQGNSA. CDR3 coding DNA: TGTGCCAGCAGCTTAGAGACTAGCGGAACAGATACGCAGTATTTT. It translates to CASSLETSGTDTQYF.

The chain is built from TRBV7-2 and TRBJ2-7; 9 bases are shared with TRBD1. V lost 5 bases and J lost 6; bases outside the gene matches: 11. Germline values: CDR1 SGHTA, CDR2 FQGNSA. This CDR3 region has 15 residues. The CDR3 region is CASSIWDRVGSEQYF. As DNA, the CDR3 is TGTGCCAGCAGCATTTGGGACAGGGTGGGTTCCGAGCAGTACTTC.

This clonotype has more than one count but fewer than ten. The chain links TRBV7-9 to TRBJ2-3, with D tentatively TRBD2 (6 bases). V was shortened by 2 bases and J by 0 bases, with 12 bases between the two germline ends. The germline V gene has CDR1 SEHNR and CDR2 FQNEAQ (reference sequence). This CDR3 comprises 16 residues. The CDR3 DNA reads as TGTGCCAGCAGCTTATACGTAGCGGCTAGCACAGATACGCAGTATTTT. It encodes CASSLYVAASTDTQYF. Full variable domain (outside the CDR3, taken from reference TRBV7-9 and TRBJ2-3): DTGVSQNPRHKITKRGQNVTFRCDPISEHNRLYWYRQTLGQGPEFLTYFQNEAQLEKSRLLSDRFSAERPKGSFSTLEIQRTEQGDSAMYLCASSLYVAASTDTQYFGPGTRLTVL.

This clonotype came up a few times. The rearrangement joins TRBV12-3 or TRBV12-4 to TRBJ1-6; 7 bases map to TRBD1. V was clipped by 4 bases and J by 10 bases; unmatched bases: 10. The CDR3 spans 15 residues. CDR3 amino acids: CASSYTGESSSPLHF. The CDR3 DNA is TGTGCCAGCAGTTACACAGGGGAATCTTCATCACCCCTCCACTTT.

This clonotype was picked up a small number of times. V and J are TRBV9 and TRBJ1-5; TRBD1 matches at 8 bases. The germline CDR1 and CDR2 sequences are SGDLS and YYNGEE. J lost 3 bases, V lost 10 bases, and 6 bases had no gene match. This CDR3 region has 13 residues. CDR3 in DNA: TGTGCCTCCGGACAGGGAGACAATCAGCCCCAGCATTTT. It specifies CASGQGDNQPQHF.

This clonotype was detected a few times. In nucleotides, the CDR3 is TGTGCCAGCAGCTTGGTATCGAGCGGGAGAGGTGAGACCCAGTACTTC. Its translation: CASSLVSSGRGETQYF. The chain has TRBV5-6 and TRBJ2-5, with 8 bases aligning to TRBD2. The J segment lost 5 bases and the V segment lost 0 bases, leaving 9 bases of the junction unmatched. Germline lookup yields CDR1 SGHDT and CDR2 YYEEEE. This CDR3 has 16 residues.

This chain connects TRBV21-1 to TRBJ2-1; the DNA was not compared with TRBD2, the D call given in the table. TRBV21-1 is assigned pseudogene status. The CDR3 extends over 15 amino acids. The CDR3 bases are TGTGCCAGCAGCAAAGTGAGGGTTTACTACAATGAGCAGTTCTTC. This translates into CASSKVRVYYNEQFF.

In this sample, this clonotype turned up a few times. V gene TRBV5-1 combines with J gene TRBJ2-7; 8 bases align to TRBD2. This CDR3 contains 17 residues. Per germline, CDR1 SGHRS and CDR2 YFSETQ. V dropped 1 base and J dropped 4; count of bases not matched to a gene: 13. CDR3 amino acids: CASSLSMVSGSGYEQYF. In nucleotides, the CDR3 is TGCGCCAGCAGCTTGAGCATGGTGAGCGGGAGTGGGTACGAGCAGTACTTC.

The chain has TRBV19 and TRBJ1-5; D gene uncertain. Germline CDR1 is LNHDA and CDR2 is SQIVND (reference sequence). The CDR3 has 14 residues. V lost 2 bases and J 4 bases, leaving 9 bases between the germline ends. CDR3 sequence: CASSITSGNQPQHF. The CDR3 bases are TGTGCCAGTAGTATAACGTCGGGAAATCAGCCCCAGCATTTT. Based on the CDR3 plus reference TRBV19 and TRBJ1-5, the full variable domain is DGGITQSPKYLFRKEGQNVTLSCEQNLNHDAMYWYRQDPGQGLRLIYYSQIVNDFQKGDIAEGYSVSREKKESFPLTVTSAQKNPTAFYLCASSITSGNQPQHFGDGTRLSIL.

The table lists this clonotype with a few counts. The V call is TRBV6-1, the J call TRBJ2-5; 7 bases are shared with TRBD2. The length of the CDR3 is 15 residues. V lost 6 bases and J lost 1; bases outside the gene matches: 8. In germline, CDR1 is MNHNS, CDR2 SASEGT. The CDR3 sequence is CASSARTSSQETQYF. The CDR3 nucleotides read TGTGCCAGCAGCGCCCGGACTAGTTCCCAAGAGACCCAGTACTTC.